This TCR beta chain comes out of a study of beta chain features in type 1 diabetes. Expressed TCRB transcripts got sequenced, as all isolated RNA was reverse transcribed. Assay: immunoSEQ multiplex PCR; the TCRdb copy retains only in-frame clones and omits some. This table has over 150,000 clones, about 7.3% appearing once. This clone has more than one count but fewer than ten. The CDR3 consists of 14 residues. After removal of 4 bases from V and 10 bases from J, the junction contained 7 bases not matched to a gene. Germline V gene lookup returns CDR1 SGHRS and CDR2 YFSETQ. The sample taken for sequencing was central memory CD4+ T cells from blood. The TCR was taken from a man younger than 35 in good health. The chain combines TRBV5-1 with TRBJ1-6; 8 bases are a match to TRBD1. CDR3 nucleotides: TGCGCCAGCAGCCACGACAGGGGAGAATCACCCCTCCACTTT. It is translated as CASSHDRGESPLHF.